Below, one T cell receptor beta chain is given with its context. CDR1 is LNHDA, CDR2 SQIVND, per germline (reference sequence). Deletions cut 7 bases from V and 6 bases from J, with 13 bases between. The CDR3 totals 14 residues. This record belongs to a study of blood T cell repertoires in COVID-19. Background on the study: Samples taken during acute and convalescent COVID-19 were collected in the United States, Italy and Spain. Sources were T cells, B-cell-depleted T cells, or PBMCs; the material itself was cDNA or gDNA.

Original analysis: Amplification of reference gene primers provided the estimated nucleated cell counts. Sequencing used immunoSEQ multiplex PCR; TCRdb keeps in-frame clones, though not all of them. V and J calls and clone size come straight from that table; D and trimming were deduced from the DNA. The profile covers 140,000 to 150,000 clones, with about 88% appearing a single time and over 2.5% taken by the ten largest. This TCR came from a human donor with acute or convalescent COVID-19. The donor label of this sample is uncertain. The gene calls are TRBV19 and TRBJ1-6; unclear D gene. The source material was peripheral blood. CDR3 bases: TGTGCCAGTAACCTCCGGAGGGCTAATTCACCCCTCCACTTT. It codes for CASNLRRANSPLHF.